The 8 T cell receptor beta chains given below trace back to one sample, sequenced in a study of kidney transplant recipient with SARS-CoV-2 infection. TCRdb independently ran MiXCR on the reads; one entry per CDR3 protein. The profile covers some 220,000 distinct CDR3 sequences, with about 30% appearing a single time and less than 8.5% taken by the ten largest. Source: a blood sample, taken at baseline and between days 110 and 120 from a kidney transplant recipient. These receptors originate from a male patient in his 30s who had COVID-19 and was a kidney transplant recipient. These T cells may partly come from the graft donor.

This clonotype was found many times. V usage is TRBV5-1 and J usage is TRBJ2-1, with 16 bases that match TRBD2. V shed 2 bases and J 8 bases; nucleotides not matched to a gene: 1. Germline lookup yields CDR1 SGHRS and CDR2 YFSETQ. This CDR3 region has 15 residues. DNA of the CDR3: TGCGCCAGCAGCTTTGGGACTAGCGGGAGGGATGAGCAGTTCTTC. This encodes CASSFGTSGRDEQFF. Filled out from reference TRBV5-1 and TRBJ2-1, the complete variable domain reads KAGVTQTPRYLIKTRGQQVTLSCSPISGHRSVSWYQQTPGQGLQFLFEYFSETQRNKGNFPGRFSGRQFSNSRSEMNVSTLELGDSALYLCASSFGTSGRDEQFFGPGTRLTVL.

This clonotype has at least ten counts. CDR3 in amino acids: CASTLSGGAYEQYF. The DNA for the CDR3 is TGTGCCAGCACTCTCAGCGGGGGCGCCTACGAGCAGTACTTC. The chain recombines TRBV12-3 or TRBV12-4 with TRBJ2-7; 8 bases align to TRBD2. Trimming removed 7 bases from V and 2 bases from J; junction bases left unmatched: 7. The CDR3 has 14 amino acids.

At least ten counts were recorded for this clonotype. CDR3 in DNA: TGTGCCAGCAGCTACAGGACAGACGGGGCCAACGTCCTGACTTTC. It is translated as CASSYRTDGANVLTF. The rearrangement joins TRBV4-2 to TRBJ2-6, with D possibly matching TRBD1 (6 bases). Germline V gives CDR1 LGHNA, CDR2 YNFKEQ. V was trimmed by 5 bases and J by 4 bases, leaving 12 bases between them. The CDR3 sequence is 15 residues long.

In this sample, this clonotype turned up many times. This chain links TRBV7-9 with TRBJ2-1; 8 nucleotides match TRBD1. V shed 2 bases and J 7 bases; nucleotides not matched to a gene: 7. The CDR3 runs 15 residues. Germline V lookup: CDR1 SEHNR, CDR2 FQNEAQ (reference sequence). The DNA for the CDR3 is TGTGCCAGCAGCTTAACCCGGGACAGGCGGAATGAGCAGTTCTTC. It specifies CASSLTRDRRNEQFF.

This clonotype is a singleton in its sample. This clone may be a read error of a much larger clone one base away. The chain uses TRBV6-2 or TRBV6-3 and TRBJ1-3; TRBD1 is a possible D gene (6 bases). V was shortened by 6 bases and J by 0 bases, with 12 bases between the two germline ends. The CDR3 consists of 15 residues. Germline V gene data show CDR1 as MNHEY and CDR2 as SVGEGT. The CDR3 loop reads CASRRGGPSGNTIYF. DNA for the CDR3: TGTGCCAGCAGAAGGGGGGGCCCCTCTGGAAACACCATATATTTT.

With respect to this clonotype: Just one base apart from a much larger clone, this may be a read error. The chain joins TRBV11-1 to TRBJ1-2; D gene uncertain. The V gene lost 5 bases and the J gene lost 4 bases, with 23 bases spanning the gap. Germline loops: CDR1 SGHAT, CDR2 FQDESV (reference sequence). CDR3 length equals 17 residues. The CDR3 bases are TGTGCCAGCAGCAAGAACTCTAAGGCTGGAAAGACCTATGGCTACACCTTC. It codes for CASSKNSKAGKTYGYTF.

V usage is TRBV6-5 and J usage is TRBJ2-3; D gene uncertain. CDR1 is MNHEY and CDR2 is SVGAGI in the germline V gene. This CDR3 has 15 residues. V shed 5 bases and J shed 2 bases, with 14 bases lying between them. Here the CDR3 reads CASSDSRPPTDTQYF. As DNA, the CDR3 is TGTGCCAGCAGTGATTCGCGGCCGCCCACAGATACGCAGTATTTT.

This clonotype was seen at least ten times. The chain joins TRBV9 to TRBJ1-2; 8 bases line up with TRBD1. Germline loops: CDR1 SGDLS, CDR2 YYNGEE. The junction had 0 bases not matched to a gene; V was cut back by 0 bases and J by 2 bases. The CDR3 length is 14 residues. The CDR3 DNA reads TGTGCCAGCAGCGTAGGACAGGGGAACTATGGCTACACCTTC. This codes for CASSVGQGNYGYTF.